Listed below are T cell receptor beta chains from one sample, sequenced in a study of identifying expanded T cells in peripheral blood. Using immunoSEQ multiplex PCR, the repertoire was profiled, and TCRdb retains in-frame clones only, with some absent. The sample has tens of thousands of clones, around 91% seen once. Specimen: blood. The receptors originated from a person aged 18 to 70 in good health. Both conserved end residues are part of each CDR3. The order of the fields is D gene, V gene, J gene, clone size, CDR3 DNA, CDR3 protein. D genes are given only for firm matches. Clone size is not always given. Where it is, it says once, few, many or a class for expanded clones.

D gene: .
V gene: TRBV2
J gene: TRBJ1-1
clone size: .
CDR3 DNA: TGTGCCAGCAGTGGTTCTGTAAACACTGAAGCTTTCTTT
CDR3 protein: CASSGSVNTEAFF

D gene: TRBD1
V gene: TRBV9
J gene: TRBJ2-7
clone size: .
CDR3 DNA: TGTGCCAGCAGCGTAGGACAGGGGGCGAGGGAGCAGTACTTC
CDR3 protein: CASSVGQGAREQYF

D gene: TRBD1
V gene: TRBV19
J gene: TRBJ1-1
clone size: once
CDR3 DNA: TGTGCCAGTAGTATAGGCAGAGAGAGACAGGGTGGCGCTTTCTTT
CDR3 protein: CASSIGRERQGGAFF

D gene: TRBD2
V gene: TRBV28
J gene: TRBJ2-1
clone size: .
CDR3 DNA: TGTGCCAGCAGTTTACCCCTAGCGGGTCAAGTTGAGCAGTTCTTC
CDR3 protein: CASSLPLAGQVEQFF

D gene: .
V gene: TRBV5-4
J gene: TRBJ2-5
clone size: .
CDR3 DNA: TGTGCCCTGGACTCCCAGGGCCGGGAGACCCAGTACTTC
CDR3 protein: CALDSQGRETQYF

D gene: .
V gene: TRBV6-5
J gene: TRBJ1-6
clone size: .
CDR3 DNA: TGTGCCAGCAGGCCCGACCCGAGGGATTCACCCCTCCACTTT
CDR3 protein: CASRPDPRDSPLHF

D gene: TRBD1
V gene: TRBV7-8
J gene: TRBJ1-2
clone size: .
CDR3 DNA: TGTGCCAGCAGCTTTTCCGGGACAGCCGCTGGGGGTTATGGCTACACCTTC
CDR3 protein: CASSFSGTAAGGYGYTF

D gene: TRBD2
V gene: TRBV28
J gene: TRBJ2-2
clone size: few
CDR3 DNA: TGTGCCAGCAGTTTCCCAGCGGGAGAGACCACCGGGGAGCTGTTTTTT
CDR3 protein: CASSFPAGETTGELFF

D gene: TRBD1
V gene: TRBV6-6
J gene: TRBJ1-1
clone size: .
CDR3 DNA: TGTGCCAGCAGTTCACAGGGGTGGACTGAAGCTTTCTTT
CDR3 protein: CASSSQGWTEAFF

D gene: .
V gene: TRBV5-5
J gene: TRBJ1-3
clone size: .
CDR3 DNA: TGTGCCAGCAGCTTGGACGGGGGCTCTGGAAACACCATATATTTT
CDR3 protein: CASSLDGGSGNTIYF

D gene: .
V gene: TRBV6-5
J gene: TRBJ2-2
clone size: .
CDR3 DNA: TGTGCCAGCAGTCTCGCCATCACCGGGGAGCTGTTTTTT
CDR3 protein: CASSLAITGELFF

D gene: .
V gene: TRBV9
J gene: TRBJ1-1
clone size: .
CDR3 DNA: TGTGCCAGCAGCCCCCAGTCTGTCATGAACACTGAAGCTTTCTTT
CDR3 protein: CASSPQSVMNTEAFF

D gene: .
V gene: TRBV7-7
J gene: TRBJ2-5
clone size: .
CDR3 DNA: TGTGCCAGCAGCCCGGGCCCCGGCGAGACCCAGTACTTC
CDR3 protein: CASSPGPGETQYF

D gene: TRBD1
V gene: TRBV19
J gene: TRBJ1-2
clone size: .
CDR3 DNA: TGTGCCAGTAGTCCCATGACAGGGGCGGGTGGCTACACCTTC
CDR3 protein: CASSPMTGAGGYTF

D gene: .
V gene: TRBV5-1
J gene: TRBJ2-7
clone size: .
CDR3 DNA: TGCGCCAGCAGCTTGAAAGGGATCAACTACGAGCAGTACTTC
CDR3 protein: CASSLKGINYEQYF

D gene: TRBD2
V gene: TRBV18
J gene: TRBJ2-1
clone size: .
CDR3 DNA: TGTGCCAGCTCACCCCCGGGGGGGCGAGGCTCCTACAATGAGCAGTTCTTC
CDR3 protein: CASSPPGGRGSYNEQFF

D gene: .
V gene: TRBV7-3
J gene: TRBJ2-3
clone size: .
CDR3 DNA: TGTGCCAGCAGCTTAGGGACTAGCACAGATACGCAGTATTTT
CDR3 protein: CASSLGTSTDTQYF

D gene: .
V gene: TRBV28
J gene: TRBJ2-7
clone size: few
CDR3 DNA: TGTGCCAGCAGTTTAGGGGTAACAGGCCTCTCCTACGAGCAGTACTTC
CDR3 protein: CASSLGVTGLSYEQYF

D gene: .
V gene: TRBV7-2
J gene: TRBJ2-7
clone size: .
CDR3 DNA: TGTGCCAGCAGCCCCCGTCGAGACTACGAGCAGTACTTC
CDR3 protein: CASSPRRDYEQYF

D gene: .
V gene: TRBV7-2
J gene: TRBJ2-5
clone size: .
CDR3 DNA: TGTGCCAGCAGCCGCGGTGGTCAAGAGACCCAGTACTTC
CDR3 protein: CASSRGGQETQYF

D gene: TRBD2
V gene: TRBV5-1
J gene: TRBJ2-7
clone size: .
CDR3 DNA: TGCGCCAGCAGCGTTACGAATAGCGGGGGCTCCTACGAGCAGTACTTC
CDR3 protein: CASSVTNSGGSYEQYF

D gene: .
V gene: TRBV28
J gene: TRBJ1-2
clone size: .
CDR3 DNA: TGTGCCAGCAGTTTATATGGTGCAGGGGCTAGGGTTAACTATGGCTACACCTTC
CDR3 protein: CASSLYGAGARVNYGYTF

D gene: .
V gene: TRBV6-1
J gene: TRBJ1-1
clone size: .
CDR3 DNA: TGTGCCAGCAGTGAGGGTCTCTGGGAGGGGTCCACTGAAGCTTTCTTT
CDR3 protein: CASSEGLWEGSTEAFF

D gene: .
V gene: TRBV27
J gene: TRBJ1-3
clone size: once
CDR3 DNA: TGTGCCAGCAGTTTGAGGGCAGGGGGAAACACCATATATTTT
CDR3 protein: CASSLRAGGNTIYF

D gene: TRBD2
V gene: TRBV6-4
J gene: TRBJ2-1
clone size: .
CDR3 DNA: TGTGCCAGCAGTACCGGGACTAGCGGCCACAATGAGCAGTTCTTC
CDR3 protein: CASSTGTSGHNEQFF

D gene: TRBD1
V gene: TRBV14
J gene: TRBJ2-1
clone size: once
CDR3 DNA: TGTGCCAGCAGGGCGGGACAGGGTGTTCTCAATGAGCAGTTCTTC
CDR3 protein: CASRAGQGVLNEQFF

D gene: TRBD2
V gene: TRBV4-3
J gene: TRBJ2-3
clone size: .
CDR3 DNA: TGCGCCAGCAGGAGCGGGATCGGGGACACAGATACGCAGTATTTT
CDR3 protein: CASRSGIGDTDTQYF

D gene: .
V gene: TRBV5-1
J gene: TRBJ2-1
clone size: .
CDR3 DNA: TGCGCCAGCAGCTTAGCCGGGACAAACTACAATGAGCAGTTCTTC
CDR3 protein: CASSLAGTNYNEQFF

D gene: TRBD2
V gene: TRBV4-2
J gene: TRBJ2-3
clone size: .
CDR3 DNA: TGTGCCAGCAGCCCCACCAAGGCTAGCGGAGATACGCAGTATTTT
CDR3 protein: CASSPTKASGDTQYF

D gene: TRBD1
V gene: TRBV19
J gene: TRBJ1-2
clone size: .
CDR3 DNA: TGTGCCAGTAGTTCCCAGGGGGGCTATGGCTACACCTTC
CDR3 protein: CASSSQGGYGYTF

D gene: TRBD1
V gene: TRBV30
J gene: TRBJ2-1
clone size: .
CDR3 DNA: TGTGCCTATACGACAGGGGGCAAGGTGAATGAGCAGTTCTTC
CDR3 protein: CAYTTGGKVNEQFF

D gene: .
V gene: TRBV14
J gene: TRBJ1-3
clone size: .
CDR3 DNA: TGTGCCAGCAGCCCCCTGACGGGGGGAAACACCATATATTTT
CDR3 protein: CASSPLTGGNTIYF